This T cell receptor (beta chain) appears in the sequencing data of a study of response to subunit inactivated influenza vaccine listed by TCRdb under 2018. About the investigation overall: The study used deep quantitative T cell receptor repertoire profiling to track responses to a trivalent subunit inactivated influenza vaccine.

What the authors observed across the whole study: It was suggested by the authors that each seasonal influenza vaccination may recruit only a limited number of new T cells.

Libraries were built with RT-PCR. The run used an Illumina HiSeq 2500. The raw public data were reprocessed by TCRdb itself: fastp quality trimming at Q25, MiXCR clonotype calling, in-frame beta chains only. Each CDR3 protein gets just one entry, which takes the most common genes and DNA from the rows behind it. The sample table holds fewer than 750,000 distinct CDR3 sequences, of which 11% to 15% were seen once. The leading ten clones occupy around 10% of the sample. This clonotype was seen a handful of times. Its antigen is still unknown. No qualities accompany the bases; no much larger clone lies one base away. The germline V gene specifies MNHEY as CDR1 and SVGEGT as CDR2. The CDR3 measures 14 amino acids from cysteine to phenylalanine. Left in the record is the CDR3 DNA by itself, 42 bases read in frame from the first base. V is reduced by 6 bases and J by 0 bases, leaving a spacing of 11 bases between them.

The chain is encoded by TRBV6-2 or TRBV6-3 joined to TRBJ1-1; confidence is insufficient to name the D gene. Sample: PBMCs from blood, taken roughly 13 days after vaccination. The clonotype originates from a man in his forties or fifties who received an inactivated influenza vaccine. Donor details come from another sample of the same person, matched by shared clones. In nucleotides, the sequence is TGTGCCAGCAGGAGTGGCAGGCTGAACACTGAAGCTTTCTTT. The resulting protein is CASRSGRLNTEAFF.